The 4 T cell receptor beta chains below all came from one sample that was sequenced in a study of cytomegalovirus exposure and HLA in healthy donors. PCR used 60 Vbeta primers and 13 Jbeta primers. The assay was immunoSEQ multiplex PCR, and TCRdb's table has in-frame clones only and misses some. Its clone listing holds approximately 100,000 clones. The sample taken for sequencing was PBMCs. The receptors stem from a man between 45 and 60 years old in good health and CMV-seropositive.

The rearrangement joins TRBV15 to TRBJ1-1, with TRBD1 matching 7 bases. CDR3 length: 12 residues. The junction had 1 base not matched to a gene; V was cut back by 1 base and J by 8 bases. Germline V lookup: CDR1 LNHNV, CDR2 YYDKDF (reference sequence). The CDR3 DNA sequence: TGTGCCACCAGCAGAGGACAGGGAGAAGCTTTCTTT. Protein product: CATSRGQGEAFF.

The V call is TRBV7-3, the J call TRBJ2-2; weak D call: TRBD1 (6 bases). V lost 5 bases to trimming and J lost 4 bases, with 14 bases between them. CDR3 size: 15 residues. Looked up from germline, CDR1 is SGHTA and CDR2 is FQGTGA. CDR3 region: CASSPETGITGELFF. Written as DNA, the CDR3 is TGTGCCAGCAGCCCGGAAACAGGGATCACCGGGGAGCTGTTTTTT.

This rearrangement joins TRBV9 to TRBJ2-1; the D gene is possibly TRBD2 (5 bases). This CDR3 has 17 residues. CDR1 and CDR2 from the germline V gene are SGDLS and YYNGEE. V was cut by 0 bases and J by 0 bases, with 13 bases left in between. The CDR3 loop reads CASSVELEADSYNEQFF. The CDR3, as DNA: TGTGCCAGCAGCGTAGAATTGGAGGCGGACTCCTACAATGAGCAGTTCTTC.

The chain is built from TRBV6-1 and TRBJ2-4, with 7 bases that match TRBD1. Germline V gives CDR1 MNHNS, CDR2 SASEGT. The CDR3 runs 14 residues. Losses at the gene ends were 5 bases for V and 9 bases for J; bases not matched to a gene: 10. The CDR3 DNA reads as TGTGCCAGCAGTAGAGGGGGCGCGGAAGTCATTCAGTACTTC. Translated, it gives CASSRGGAEVIQYF.